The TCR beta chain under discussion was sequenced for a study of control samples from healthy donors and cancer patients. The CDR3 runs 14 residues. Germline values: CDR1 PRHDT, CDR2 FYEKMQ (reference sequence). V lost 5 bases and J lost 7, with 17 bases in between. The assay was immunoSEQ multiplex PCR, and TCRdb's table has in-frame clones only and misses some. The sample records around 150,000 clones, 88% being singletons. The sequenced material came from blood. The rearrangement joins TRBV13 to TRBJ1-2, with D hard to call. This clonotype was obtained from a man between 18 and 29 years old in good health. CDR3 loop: CASSPQTDGIGYTF. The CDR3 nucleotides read TGTGCCAGCAGCCCACAGACGGATGGTATTGGCTACACCTTC.